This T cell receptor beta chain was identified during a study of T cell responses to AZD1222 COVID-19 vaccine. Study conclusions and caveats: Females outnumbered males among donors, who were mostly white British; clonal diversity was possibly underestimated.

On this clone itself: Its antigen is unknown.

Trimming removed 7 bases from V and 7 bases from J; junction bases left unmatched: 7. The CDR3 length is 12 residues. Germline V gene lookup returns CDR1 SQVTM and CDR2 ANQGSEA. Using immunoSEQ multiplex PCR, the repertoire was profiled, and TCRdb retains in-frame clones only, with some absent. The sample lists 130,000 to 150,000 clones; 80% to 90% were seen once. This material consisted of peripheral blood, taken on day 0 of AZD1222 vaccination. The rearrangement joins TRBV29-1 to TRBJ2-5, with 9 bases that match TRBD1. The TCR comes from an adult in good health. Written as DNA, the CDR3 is TGCAGCGACAGGGGGCTGGGCGGGACCCAGTACTTC. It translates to CSDRGLGGTQYF.